Below are 30 T cell receptor beta chains sequenced from a single sample in a study of blood T cells in healthy people across ages (dated by TCRdb to about 2015). The library was obtained by 5' RACE. These reads were obtained on an Illumina HiSeq 2500. The second PCR ran for about 7 to 11 cycles and used a J-beta primer mix along with a sample-barcoded 5' primer. In-frame beta chains were kept once TCRdb had trimmed the public reads at Q25 with fastp and called clones with MiXCR. Rows merge per CDR3 protein into single entries with the most common DNA and genes. The table for this sample lists about 1.1 million distinct CDR3 sequences; around two fifths of them were counted only once. Approximately 14% of the sample is held by the ten biggest clonotypes. Sample: blood. The origin of the receptors is a man aged 18 to 30 in good health.

The V gene is TRBV2, the J gene TRBJ1-1; the D is unclear. The germline V and J ends were trimmed by 4 bases and 6 bases, with 12 bases remaining between them. This CDR3 spans 13 amino acids. The germline CDR1 and CDR2 sequences are SNHLY and FYNNEI. The CDR3 protein is CASSVESNAEAFF. The CDR3 DNA is TGTGCCAGCAGTGTTGAGTCAAACGCTGAAGCTTTCTTT.

This clonotype was counted between two and nine times. The chain is built from TRBV4-1 and TRBJ2-5; D remains ambiguous. V was clipped by 5 bases and J by 5 bases, with 18 bases between them. The CDR3 covers 15 residues. CDR1 is MGHRA and CDR2 is YSYEKL in the germline V gene. In nucleotides, the CDR3 is TGCGCCAGCAGCGTATTTCAATATGGGCGGGAGACCCAGTACTTC. Its protein product is CASSVFQYGRETQYF.

V is TRBV4-1 and J is TRBJ1-6, with 7 bases fitting TRBD1. Germline CDR1 MGHRA, CDR2 YSYEKL. CDR3 length: 15 residues. The J segment lost 5 bases and the V segment lost 8 bases, leaving 9 bases of the junction unmatched. CDR3 coding DNA: TGCGCCAGCGGACAGGCGGCAAGAAATAATTCACCCCTCCACTTT. Encoded protein: CASGQAARNNSPLHF.

The V call is TRBV20-1, the J call TRBJ1-5; 7 bases are shared with TRBD1. Germline V lookup: CDR1 DFQATT, CDR2 SNEGSKA (reference sequence). After removal of 6 bases from V and 3 bases from J, the junction contained 8 bases not matched to a gene. This CDR3 is 14 amino acids long. The CDR3: CSATTGTDNQPQHF. CDR3 in DNA: TGCAGTGCAACTACAGGGACAGACAATCAGCCCCAGCATTTT.

The V gene is TRBV5-1, the J gene TRBJ2-5, with unresolved D. Germline V gene data show CDR1 as SGHRS and CDR2 as YFSETQ. This CDR3 is built from 15 residues. V lost 2 bases and J lost 11, with 22 bases in between. The CDR3 DNA reads TGCGCCAGCAGCTTAGGGATTAGCTCCTACAATGAGCAGTACTTC. It is translated as CASSLGISSYNEQYF.

The chain recombines TRBV29-1 with TRBJ1-1; 9 bases map to TRBD1. This CDR3 comprises 16 residues. Germline CDR1 is SQVTM and CDR2 is ANQGSEA. The V gene end was trimmed by 0 bases and the J gene end by 5 bases; junction bases not matched to a gene: 10. CDR3 in amino acids: CSVEDWGQGAGTEAFF. DNA for the CDR3: TGCAGCGTTGAAGATTGGGGACAGGGAGCCGGAACTGAAGCTTTCTTT. Supplemented by reference TRBV29-1 and TRBJ1-1, the full variable domain reads SAVISQKPSRDICQRGTSLTIQCQVDSQVTMMFWYRQQPGQSLTLIATANQGSEATYESGFVIDKFPISRPNLTFSTLTVSNMSPEDSSIYLCSVEDWGQGAGTEAFFGQGTRLTVV.

A few counts support this clonotype. V usage is TRBV10-3 and J usage is TRBJ2-5, with D unclear. Judging by the DNA end, TRBJ2-7 fits better; the J call may be wrong. Germline-derived CDR1 and CDR2 are ENHRY and SYGVKD. This CDR3 contains 15 residues. The CDR3 sequence: CAISEERSFSYEQYF. DNA for the CDR3: TGTGCCATCAGTGAAGAGAGGAGCTTTTCCTACGAGCAGTACTTC.

This clonotype occurred a few times. The genes are TRBV29-1 and TRBJ2-5; D might be TRBD2 (5 bases). Germline loops: CDR1 SQVTM, CDR2 ANQGSEA. The CDR3 spans 15 residues. Trimming shortened V by 2 bases and J by 1 base, and 14 bases separated the two germline ends. In nucleotides, the CDR3 is TGCAGCGTTGAAAGGATCGGGGATAGCCAAGAGACCCAGTACTTC. Translation: CSVERIGDSQETQYF.

The chain recombines TRBV20-1 with TRBJ2-5, with TRBD1 identical over 9 bases. The assigned J gene may be wrong: the sequence end matches TRBJ2-7 better. This CDR3 has 14 amino acids. Germline values: CDR1 DFQATT, CDR2 SNEGSKA (reference sequence). CDR3 sequence: CSARQGTGTYEQYF. CDR3 DNA: TGCAGTGCTAGGCAAGGGACAGGGACCTACGAGCAGTACTTC.

V usage is TRBV5-1 and J usage is TRBJ2-7, with D perhaps matching TRBD1 or TRBD2 (5 bases each). This CDR3 has 14 residues. V was clipped by 4 bases and J by 4 bases, with 15 bases between them. Germline V gene data show CDR1 as SGHRS and CDR2 as YFSETQ. CDR3 bases: TGCGCCAGCAGCCTGTCGGGGACGGTGTACGAGCAGTACTTC. This codes for CASSLSGTVYEQYF.

V is TRBV12-3 or TRBV12-4 and J is TRBJ2-1; a weak D match, TRBD1 (6 bases). This CDR3 contains 15 residues. Between the trimmed V and J ends, which lost 7 bases and 3 bases, there was a span of 16 bases. The CDR3 protein is CASIVDRIDYNEQFF. CDR3 nucleotides: TGTGCCAGCATCGTCGACAGGATAGACTACAATGAGCAGTTCTTC.

This rearrangement joins TRBV7-3 to TRBJ2-3, with a possible D match to TRBD2 (7 bases). From germline, CDR1 is SGHTA and CDR2 FQGTGA. V gave up 5 bases and J gave up 5 bases, with 17 bases separating them. The CDR3 spans 15 residues. Here the CDR3 reads CASSNYRGAVDTQYF. DNA of the CDR3: TGTGCCAGCAGCAACTACCGGGGGGCGGTAGATACGCAGTATTTT.

With regard to this clonotype: A much larger clone sits a single nucleotide away, making a read error possible. The gene calls are TRBV5-1 and TRBJ2-3; maybe TRBD1 (7 bases). The CDR3 is 15 residues long. CDR1 and CDR2 from the germline V gene are SGHRS and YFSETQ. V was shortened by 3 bases and J by 5 bases, with 16 bases between the two germline ends. The CDR3 DNA follows: TGCGCCAGCAGCTGCGGGACAGTCTCGGGAGATACGCAGTATTTT. Translated, it gives CASSCGTVSGDTQYF.

The J gene is TRBJ2-3, the V gene TRBV20-1; no clear D. Germline V gene data show CDR1 as DFQATT and CDR2 as SNEGSKA (reference sequence). The CDR3 length is 13 residues. V shed 5 bases and J shed 0 bases, with 9 bases lying between them. In DNA form, the CDR3 reads TGCAGTGCTGCTATACCTAGCACAGATACGCAGTATTTT. It specifies CSAAIPSTDTQYF.

CDR3 sequence reads: CASSHGGRAEAFF. As DNA, the CDR3 is TGCGCCAGCAGCCATGGGGGCCGGGCTGAAGCTTTCTTT. V usage is TRBV4-3 and J usage is TRBJ1-1; TRBD1 might be the D (6 bases). Germline V gene lookup returns CDR1 LGHNA and CDR2 YSLEER. V was shortened by 3 bases and J by 6 bases, with 11 bases between the two germline ends. The CDR3 consists of 13 residues.

J is TRBJ1-1 and V is TRBV6-6; a weak D match, TRBD1 (5 bases). Germline-derived CDR1 and CDR2 are MNHNY and SVGAGI (reference sequence). This CDR3 comprises 16 residues. V lost 3 bases and J 0 bases, leaving 14 bases between the germline ends. The CDR3 is CASSYATVPMNTEAFF. Written as DNA, the CDR3 is TGTGCCAGCAGTTATGCGACAGTCCCGATGAACACTGAAGCTTTCTTT.

This clonotype was detected only a few times. V and J are TRBV29-1 and TRBJ2-1, with a weak D call TRBD1 (5 bases). Between the trimmed V and J ends, which lost 2 bases and 2 bases, there was a span of 13 bases. There are 15 residues in the CDR3. Germline CDR1 SQVTM, CDR2 ANQGSEA. Written as DNA, the CDR3 is TGCAGCGTTGAAAACCCCAGGGCCACCTACAATGAGCAGTTCTTC. As protein: CSVENPRATYNEQFF.

With respect to this clonotype: A junction end diverges from the germline sequence, so it may reflect a read error. The chain combines TRBV7-9 with TRBJ2-2, with TRBD2 identical over 7 bases. Germline V gene sequence: CDR1 SEHNR, CDR2 FQNEAQ (reference sequence). The CDR3 extends over 16 amino acids. CDR3 sequence reads: CASTLSGDFYTGELFF. CDR3 coding DNA: TGTGCCAGCACCTTAAGCGGGGACTTCTACACCGGGGAGCTGTTTTTT.

The genes are TRBV7-2 and TRBJ1-4, with D perhaps TRBD1 (5 bases). The CDR3 sequence is 14 residues long. V shed 1 base and J shed 7 bases, with 10 bases lying between them. Germline V gene lookup returns CDR1 SGHTA and CDR2 FQGNSA. The CDR3 here is CASSLGGMGEKLFF. The CDR3 nucleotides read TGTGCCAGCAGCTTAGGGGGGATGGGTGAAAAACTGTTTTTT.

This rearrangement joins TRBV29-1 to TRBJ2-5; no definite D call. Germline V gene sequence: CDR1 SQVTM, CDR2 ANQGSEA. V was clipped by 7 bases and J by 3 bases, with 15 bases between them. The CDR3 spans 13 residues. The CDR3 loop is CSGARLQKETQYF. CDR3 DNA sequence: TGCAGCGGTGCCAGACTCCAAAAAGAGACCCAGTACTTC.

The gene calls are TRBV27 and TRBJ1-2; D possibly corresponds to TRBD1 (5 bases). The CDR3 sequence is 14 residues long. The germline V gene has CDR1 MNHEY and CDR2 SMNVEV (reference sequence). V lost 6 bases and J lost 4, with 15 bases in between. CDR3 sequence (DNA): TGTGCCAGCAGCCCCCGGGACCCTATCTATGGCTACACCTTC. It encodes CASSPRDPIYGYTF.

The sample holds a few counts of this clonotype. Because the CDR3's place on the DNA is in doubt, the DNA is left out and the CDR3 is given as listed by TCRdb. The chain recombines TRBV21-1 with TRBJ2-6. TRBV21-1 is an annotated pseudogene. The length of the CDR3 is 15 amino acids, counting both ends. The CDR3 here is CASSPFGTGANVLTF.

The sample holds a few counts of this clonotype. The chain carries TRBV11-2 and TRBJ2-1, with no clear D. The V end was cut by 5 bases, the J end by 3 bases, with 17 bases between. CDR1 is SGHAT, CDR2 FQNNGV, per germline. The CDR3 is 16 amino acids. The CDR3 is CASSPHRLGVYNEQFF. The CDR3 bases are TGTGCCAGCAGCCCTCATAGGCTAGGTGTCTACAATGAGCAGTTCTTC.

The sample holds one count of this clonotype. CDR3 residues: CSVKGAGGNQETQYF. For the CDR3, the DNA is TGCAGCGTTAAAGGTGCGGGGGGGAACCAAGAGACCCAGTACTTC. The V gene is TRBV29-1, the J gene TRBJ2-5; 9 bases map to TRBD2. The CDR3 is made up of 15 amino acids. Germline loops: CDR1 SQVTM, CDR2 ANQGSEA. V trimming: 5 bases; J trimming: 0 bases; junction bases outside the gene matches: 7.

This clonotype was found many times. The chain couples TRBV12-3 or TRBV12-4 to TRBJ1-2; weak D call: TRBD1 (5 bases). V lost 2 bases to trimming and J lost 3 bases, with 13 bases between them. CDR3 size: 15 residues. The CDR3 protein is CASSLSRVVYYGYTF. CDR3 in DNA: TGTGCCAGCAGTTTATCCAGGGTGGTTTACTATGGCTACACCTTC.

In its sample, this clonotype was seen a few times. The chain is built from TRBV6-2 or TRBV6-3 and TRBJ2-7, with 7 bases aligning to TRBD1. V dropped 5 bases and J dropped 4; count of bases not matched to a gene: 8. CDR1 and CDR2 from the germline V gene are MNHEY and SVGEGT. The CDR3 spans 14 residues. The DNA of the CDR3 is TGTGCCAGCAGTACCCCGGGACAGCTTTACGAGCAGTACTTC. This translates into CASSTPGQLYEQYF.

A word on this clonotype: Since a much larger clone is just one base distant, this may be a read error. The rearrangement links TRBV4-2 to TRBJ2-1, with 9 nucleotides matching TRBD2. The end of the DNA is better explained by TRBJ2-7, so the J call may be wrong. This CDR3 has 17 amino acids. In germline, CDR1 is LGHNA, CDR2 YNFKEQ. The CDR3 nucleotides are TGTGCCAGCAGCCAAGGTTCGGCGGGGGGGTCCTACAATGAGCAGTACTTC. Residues: CASSQGSAGGSYNEQYF.

This clonotype was seen a handful of times. This chain links TRBV6-6 with TRBJ2-5, with a tentative D call TRBD2 (6 bases). Trimming shortened V by 2 bases and J by 5 bases, and 9 bases separated the two germline ends. The CDR3 loop spans 13 amino acids. CDR1 and CDR2 (germline): MNHNY, SVGAGI (reference sequence). The chain's CDR3 is CASSYRRGETQYF. Written as DNA, the CDR3 is TGTGCCAGCAGTTACCGGCGGGGTGAGACCCAGTACTTC.

The V gene is TRBV6-2 or TRBV6-3, the J gene TRBJ2-5, with TRBD2 matching over 8 bases. Germline lookup yields CDR1 MNHEY and CDR2 SVGEGT. V lost 5 bases and J lost 11; bases outside the gene matches: 10. This CDR3 spans 13 amino acids. CDR3 bases: TGTGCCAGCAGTAGGACTAGCAGACAAGAGCAGTACTTC. It specifies CASSRTSRQEQYF.

V usage is TRBV20-1 and J usage is TRBJ2-1; D is possibly TRBD2 (5 bases). With the DNA end fitting TRBJ2-7 better, the J assignment may be wrong. The CDR3 runs to 15 residues. Germline V lookup: CDR1 DFQATT, CDR2 SNEGSKA (reference sequence). The CDR3 reads CSARDLVASYNEQYF. In nucleotides, the CDR3 is TGCAGTGCTAGAGATCTGGTAGCGTCCTACAATGAGCAGTACTTC.